This note documents a single T cell receptor (beta chain) sequence. Its antigen is still unknown. The PCR contained 60 Vbeta and 13 Jbeta primers. Repertoires were generated with immunoSEQ multiplex PCR, while TCRdb's copy carries only in-frame clones and drops some. This table holds approximately 130,000 clones, around 86% found once. The data originate from a study of cytomegalovirus exposure and HLA in healthy donors. Study findings and constraints: A missense variant in DCLRE1C was later tied to TCR beta V- and J-gene trimming.

CDR1 and CDR2 (germline): DFQATT, SNEGSKA (reference sequence). This CDR3 is 11 amino acids long. V was trimmed by 5 bases and J by 5 bases, leaving 9 bases between them. The sample was PBMCs. This receptor was obtained from a woman aged 40 to 55 in good health and CMV-seronegative. The chain recombines TRBV20-1 with TRBJ2-5; TRBD1 might be the D (5 bases). The DNA for the CDR3 is TGCAGTGCTCCTAGGGGTGAGACCCAGTACTTC. Its protein product is CSAPRGETQYF.